This entry lists 7 T cell receptor beta chains sequenced from one sample in a study of blood T cell repertoires in COVID-19. Clones were read by immunoSEQ multiplex PCR, and TCRdb kept only the in-frame ones, dropping some. Here the sample spans 150,000 to 200,000 clones, approximately 86% being singletons. Input material: peripheral blood. The origin of the receptors is a man aged 45-65 years with active or convalescent COVID-19.

The rearrangement links TRBV30 to TRBJ1-1; D might be TRBD1 (6 bases). This CDR3 spans 11 amino acids. Trimming removed 4 bases from V and 4 bases from J, with 7 bases in between. Germline V gives CDR1 GTSNPN, CDR2 SVGIG (reference sequence). The CDR3 loop is CAWNRATEAFF. The CDR3 bases are TGTGCCTGGAACAGGGCCACTGAAGCTTTCTTT.

This chain connects TRBV19 to TRBJ2-1, with 10 bases aligning to TRBD1. This CDR3 contains 17 residues. Trimming removed 5 bases from V and 1 base from J; junction bases left unmatched: 8. CDR1 and CDR2 from the germline V gene are LNHDA and SQIVND (reference sequence). CDR3 bases: TGTGCCAGTAGTTTATCCGGGACAGGGGCTTCCTACAATGAGCAGTTCTTC. Protein product: CASSLSGTGASYNEQFF.

The genes are TRBV5-4 and TRBJ1-2; 7 bases match TRBD1. Germline V gives CDR1 SGHNT, CDR2 YYREEE (reference sequence). The V and J ends lost 4 bases and 3 bases, in that order; junction bases with no gene match: 6. The CDR3 runs 14 residues. This CDR3 reads CASSTGDRDYGYTF. CDR3 nucleotides: TGTGCCAGCAGCACAGGGGACAGAGACTATGGCTACACCTTC. Full variable domain (remainder filled in from reference TRBV5-4 and TRBJ1-2): ETGVTQSPTHLIKTRGQQVTLRCSSQSGHNTVSWYQQALGQGPQFIFQYYREEENGRGNFPPRFSGLQFPNYSSELNVNALELDDSALYLCASSTGDRDYGYTFGSGTRLTVV.

V and J are TRBV7-2 and TRBJ2-7; 11 nucleotides agree with TRBD2. V was pared by 0 bases and J by 4 bases, with 5 bases of the junction left unmatched. The CDR3 runs 16 residues. The germline CDR1 and CDR2 sequences are SGHTA and FQGNSA. CDR3 in amino acids: CASSLASGTSGYEQYF. The CDR3 nucleotides read TGTGCCAGCAGCTTAGCGTCCGGGACTAGCGGTTACGAGCAGTACTTC.

The V and J genes are TRBV30 and TRBJ1-5, with 10 bases fitting TRBD1. From germline, CDR1 is GTSNPN and CDR2 SVGIG (reference sequence). The junction had 4 bases not matched to a gene; V was cut back by 4 bases and J by 7 bases. This CDR3 has 13 amino acids. The CDR3 DNA is TGTGCCTGGAACGGACAGGGGGAACAGCCCCAGCATTTT. Protein: CAWNGQGEQPQHF. The full variable domain, with the rest looked up from reference TRBV30 and TRBJ1-5, is SQTIHQWPATLVQPVGSPLSLECTVEGTSNPNLYWYRQAAGRGLQLLFYSVGIGQISSEVPQNLSASRPQDRQFILSSKKLLLSDSGFYLCAWNGQGEQPQHFGDGTRLSIL.

The V call is TRBV20-1, the J call TRBJ1-1; unclear D gene. The V gene lost 4 bases and the J gene lost 3 bases, with 6 bases spanning the gap. The CDR3 totals 11 residues. CDR1 and CDR2 from the germline V gene are DFQATT and SNEGSKA (reference sequence). This CDR3 is CSANRDTEAFF. For the CDR3, the DNA is TGCAGTGCTAACCGGGACACTGAAGCTTTCTTT.

The V and J genes are TRBV7-7 and TRBJ2-1; 7 bases agree with TRBD2. CDR1 and CDR2 from the germline V gene are SSHAT and FNYEAQ (reference sequence). This CDR3 has 16 residues. Trimming removed 3 bases from V and 0 bases from J; junction bases left unmatched: 5. The CDR3 DNA reads as TGTGCCAGCAGCTTTAGACTAGCAGACTCCTACAATGAGCAGTTCTTC. Translated, it gives CASSFRLADSYNEQFF.